Shown below are 3 T cell receptor beta chains from a single sample sequenced in a study of T-cell reconstitution after alpha-beta-depleted transplantation in children. Unique molecular identifiers were used in preparing the TCRbeta library. TCRdb re-analysed the PCR reads in MiXCR, keeping a single row per CDR3 protein. The table lists about 470,000 distinct CDR3 sequences, approximately 41% of them singletons. Specimen: PBMCs, collected before TCRalphabeta/CD19-depleted stem cell transplant. These receptors all stem from a girl aged 2-10 years with aplastic anemia, due to receive a stem cell transplant.

This clonotype was counted at least ten times. This sequence joins TRBV9 and TRBJ1-1, with D possibly matching TRBD1 (5 bases). The CDR3 runs to 16 residues. V was trimmed by 0 bases and J by 7 bases, leaving 19 bases between them. The germline CDR1 and CDR2 sequences are SGDLS and YYNGEE. The CDR3 nucleotides read TGTGCCAGCAGCGTAGCCGCCGGTGGGGGATTTGGTGAAGCTTTCTTT. Protein sequence: CASSVAAGGGFGEAFF.

This clonotype was observed a few times. V gene TRBV10-2 combines with J gene TRBJ2-4; D uncertain. The CDR3 extends over 13 amino acids. Germline-derived CDR1 and CDR2 are WSHSY and SAAADI. Trimming stripped 8 bases from V and 3 bases from J, with 11 bases between. The CDR3: CASLGTNKNIQYF. The CDR3 DNA reads as TGCGCCAGCCTAGGCACAAACAAAAACATTCAGTACTTC.

This clonotype was found many times. The rearrangement links TRBV2 to TRBJ2-3; D unresolved. The CDR3 length is 13 residues. Trimming left V 1 base short and J 3 bases short, with 5 bases between. Germline CDR1 and CDR2: SNHLY and FYNNEI. The CDR3 nucleotides read TGTGCCAGCAGTGAAGTGGGTACAGATACGCAGTATTTT. Encoded protein: CASSEVGTDTQYF.